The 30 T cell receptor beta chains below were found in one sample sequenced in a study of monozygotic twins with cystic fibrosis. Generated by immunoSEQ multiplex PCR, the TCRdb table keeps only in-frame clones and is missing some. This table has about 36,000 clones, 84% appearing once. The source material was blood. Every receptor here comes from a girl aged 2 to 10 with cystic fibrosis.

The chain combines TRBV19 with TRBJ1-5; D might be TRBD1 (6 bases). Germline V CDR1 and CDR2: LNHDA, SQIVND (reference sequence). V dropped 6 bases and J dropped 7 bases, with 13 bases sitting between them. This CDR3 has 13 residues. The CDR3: CASRIRGEQPQHF. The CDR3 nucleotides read TGTGCCAGTAGAATCAGGGGTGAACAGCCCCAGCATTTT.

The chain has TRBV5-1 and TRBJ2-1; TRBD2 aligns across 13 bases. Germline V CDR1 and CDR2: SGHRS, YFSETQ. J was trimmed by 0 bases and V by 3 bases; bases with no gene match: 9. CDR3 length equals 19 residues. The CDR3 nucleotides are TGCGCCAGCAGCTCCAAGGGACTAGCGGGATCTAGCTCCTACAATGAGCAGTTCTTC. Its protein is CASSSKGLAGSSSYNEQFF.

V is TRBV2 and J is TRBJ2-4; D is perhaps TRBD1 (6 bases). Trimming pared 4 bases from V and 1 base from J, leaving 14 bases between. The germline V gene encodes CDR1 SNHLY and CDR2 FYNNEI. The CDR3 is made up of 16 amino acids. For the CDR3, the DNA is TGTGCCAGCAGTGCTGGACAGAGGTCGGCCAAAAACATTCAGTACTTC. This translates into CASSAGQRSAKNIQYF.

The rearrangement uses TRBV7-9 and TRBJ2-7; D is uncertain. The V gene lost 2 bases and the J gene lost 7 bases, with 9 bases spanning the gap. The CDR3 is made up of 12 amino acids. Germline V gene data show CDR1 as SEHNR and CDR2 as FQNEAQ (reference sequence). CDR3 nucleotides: TGTGCCAGCAGCTTAATTTGGCAGGAGCAGTACTTC. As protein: CASSLIWQEQYF.

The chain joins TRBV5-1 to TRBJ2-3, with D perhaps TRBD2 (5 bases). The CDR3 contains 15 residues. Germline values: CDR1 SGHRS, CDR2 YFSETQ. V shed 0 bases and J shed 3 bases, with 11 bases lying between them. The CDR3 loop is CASSLERARTDTQYF. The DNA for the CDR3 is TGCGCCAGCAGCTTGGAGAGGGCGCGGACAGATACGCAGTATTTT. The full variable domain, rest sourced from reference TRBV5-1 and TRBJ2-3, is KAGVTQTPRYLIKTRGQQVTLSCSPISGHRSVSWYQQTPGQGLQFLFEYFSETQRNKGNFPGRFSGRQFSNSRSEMNVSTLELGDSALYLCASSLERARTDTQYFGPGTRLTVL.

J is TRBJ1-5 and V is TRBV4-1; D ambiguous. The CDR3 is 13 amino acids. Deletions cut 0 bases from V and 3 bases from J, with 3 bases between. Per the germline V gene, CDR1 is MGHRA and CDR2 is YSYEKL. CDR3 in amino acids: CASSQEDNQPQHF. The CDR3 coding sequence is TGCGCCAGCAGCCAAGAGGACAATCAGCCCCAGCATTTT.

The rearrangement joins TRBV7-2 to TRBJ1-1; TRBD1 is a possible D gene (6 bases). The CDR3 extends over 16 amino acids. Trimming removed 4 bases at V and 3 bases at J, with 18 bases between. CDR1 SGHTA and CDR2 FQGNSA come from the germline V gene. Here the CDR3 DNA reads TGTGCCAGCAGCTCAAATATGGGGCCAGGGGACACTGAAGCTTTCTTT. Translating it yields CASSSNMGPGDTEAFF.

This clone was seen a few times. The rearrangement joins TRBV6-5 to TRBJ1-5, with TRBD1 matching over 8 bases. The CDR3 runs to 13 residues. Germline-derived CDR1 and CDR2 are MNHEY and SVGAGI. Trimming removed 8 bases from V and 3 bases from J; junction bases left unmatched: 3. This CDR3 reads CASRDRLNQPQHF. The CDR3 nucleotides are TGTGCCAGCCGGGACAGGCTCAATCAGCCCCAGCATTTT.

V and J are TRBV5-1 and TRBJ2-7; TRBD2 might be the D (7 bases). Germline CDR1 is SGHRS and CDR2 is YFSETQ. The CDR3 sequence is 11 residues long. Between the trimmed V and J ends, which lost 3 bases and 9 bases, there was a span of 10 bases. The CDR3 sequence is CASSSAGAQYF. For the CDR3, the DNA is TGCGCCAGCAGCTCCGCGGGGGCGCAGTACTTC.

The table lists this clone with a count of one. CDR3 in amino acids: CASSLGRDRANYGYTF. In DNA form, the CDR3 reads TGTGCCAGCAGCTTAGGGCGGGACAGGGCTAACTATGGCTACACCTTC. V usage is TRBV7-8 and J usage is TRBJ1-2; 9 bases map to TRBD1. The germline gives CDR1 SGHVS, CDR2 FQNEAQ. Unmatched junction bases numbered 3, after V lost 1 base and J lost 0 bases. The CDR3 length is 16 residues.

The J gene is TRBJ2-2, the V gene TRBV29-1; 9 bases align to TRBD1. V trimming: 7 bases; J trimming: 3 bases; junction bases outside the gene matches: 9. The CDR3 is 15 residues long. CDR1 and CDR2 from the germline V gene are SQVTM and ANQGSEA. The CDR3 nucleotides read TGCAGCGCCCGCCCGAGGACAGGGGACACCGGGGAGCTGTTTTTT. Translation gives CSARPRTGDTGELFF.

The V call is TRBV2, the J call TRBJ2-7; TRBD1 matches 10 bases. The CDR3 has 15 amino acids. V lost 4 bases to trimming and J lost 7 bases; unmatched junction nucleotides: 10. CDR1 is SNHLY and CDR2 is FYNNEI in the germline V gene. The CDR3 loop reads CASSARQGARLEQYF. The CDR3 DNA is TGTGCCAGCAGTGCTCGACAGGGGGCCCGTTTGGAGCAGTACTTC.

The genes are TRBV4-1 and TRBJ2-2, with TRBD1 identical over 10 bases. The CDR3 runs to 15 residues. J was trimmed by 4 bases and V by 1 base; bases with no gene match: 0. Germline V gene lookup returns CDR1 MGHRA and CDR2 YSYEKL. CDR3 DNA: TGCGCCAGCAGCCAAGGGACAGGGGGCACCGGGGAGCTGTTTTTT. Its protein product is CASSQGTGGTGELFF.

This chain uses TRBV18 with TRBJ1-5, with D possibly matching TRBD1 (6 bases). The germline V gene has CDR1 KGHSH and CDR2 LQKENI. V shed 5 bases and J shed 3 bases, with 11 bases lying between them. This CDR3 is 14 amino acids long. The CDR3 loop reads CASSSRQVNQPQHF. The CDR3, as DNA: TGTGCCAGCTCATCCCGACAGGTCAATCAGCCCCAGCATTTT.

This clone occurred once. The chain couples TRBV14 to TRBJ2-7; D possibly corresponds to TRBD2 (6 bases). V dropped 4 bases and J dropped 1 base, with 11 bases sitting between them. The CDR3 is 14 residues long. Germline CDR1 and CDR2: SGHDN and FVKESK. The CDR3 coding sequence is TGTGCCAGCAGCCCCCGGACTACATCCTACGAGCAGTACTTC. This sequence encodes CASSPRTTSYEQYF.

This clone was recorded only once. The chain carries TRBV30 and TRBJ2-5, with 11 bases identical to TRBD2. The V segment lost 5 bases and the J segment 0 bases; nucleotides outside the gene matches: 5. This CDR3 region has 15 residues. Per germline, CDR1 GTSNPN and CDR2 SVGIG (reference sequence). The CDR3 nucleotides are TGTGCCTGGGGACGGACTAGCGGGTACCAAGAGACCCAGTACTTC. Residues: CAWGRTSGYQETQYF.

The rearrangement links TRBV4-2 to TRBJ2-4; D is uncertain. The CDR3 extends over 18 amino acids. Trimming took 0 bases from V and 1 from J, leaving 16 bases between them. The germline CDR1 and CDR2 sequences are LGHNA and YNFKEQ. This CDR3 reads CASSQDATRIAAKNIQYF. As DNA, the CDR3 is TGTGCCAGCAGCCAAGATGCGACTCGGATTGCTGCCAAAAACATTCAGTACTTC.

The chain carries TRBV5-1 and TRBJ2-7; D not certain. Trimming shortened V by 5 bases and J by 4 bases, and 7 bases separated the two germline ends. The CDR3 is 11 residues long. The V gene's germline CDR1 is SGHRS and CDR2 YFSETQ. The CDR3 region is CASSFGYEQYF. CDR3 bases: TGCGCCAGCAGTTTCGGGTACGAGCAGTACTTC.

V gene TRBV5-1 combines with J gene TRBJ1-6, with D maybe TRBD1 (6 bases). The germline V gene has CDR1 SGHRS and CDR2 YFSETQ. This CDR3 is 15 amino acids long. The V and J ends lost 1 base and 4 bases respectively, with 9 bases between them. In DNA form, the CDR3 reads TGCGCCAGCAGCTTGACAGGGACATATAATTCACCCCTCCACTTT. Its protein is CASSLTGTYNSPLHF.

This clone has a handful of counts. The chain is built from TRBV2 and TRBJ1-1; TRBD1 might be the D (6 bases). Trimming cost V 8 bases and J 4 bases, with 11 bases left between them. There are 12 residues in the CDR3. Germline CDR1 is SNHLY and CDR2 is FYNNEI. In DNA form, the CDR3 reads TGTGCCAGCCGACAGGCGATCACTGAAGCTTTCTTT. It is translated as CASRQAITEAFF.

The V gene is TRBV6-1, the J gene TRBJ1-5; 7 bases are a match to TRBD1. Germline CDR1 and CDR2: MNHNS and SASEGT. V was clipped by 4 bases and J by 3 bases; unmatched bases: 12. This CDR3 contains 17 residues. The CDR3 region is CASSGPDGTAPNQPQHF. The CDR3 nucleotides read TGTGCCAGCAGTGGGCCTGATGGGACAGCCCCCAATCAGCCCCAGCATTTT.

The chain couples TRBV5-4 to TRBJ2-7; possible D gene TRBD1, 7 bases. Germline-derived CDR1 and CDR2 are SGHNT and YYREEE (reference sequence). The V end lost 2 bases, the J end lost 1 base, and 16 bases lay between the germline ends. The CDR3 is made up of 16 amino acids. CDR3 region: CASSFSTGRGSYEQYF. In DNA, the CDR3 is TGTGCCAGCAGCTTTTCGACAGGGCGGGGATCCTACGAGCAGTACTTC.

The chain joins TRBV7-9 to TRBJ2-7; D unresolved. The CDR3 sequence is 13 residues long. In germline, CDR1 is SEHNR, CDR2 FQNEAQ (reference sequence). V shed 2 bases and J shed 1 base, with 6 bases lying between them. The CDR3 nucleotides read TGTGCCAGCAGCTTACAGGTTTCCTACGAGCAGTACTTC. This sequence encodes CASSLQVSYEQYF.

The DNA for the CDR3 is TGCGCCAGCAGCTCGCGCCTTAGCGGGAGGGGAGCAGATACGCAGTATTTT. Its translation is CASSSRLSGRGADTQYF. The chain joins TRBV5-1 to TRBJ2-3; the match to TRBD2 covers 11 bases. There are 17 residues in the CDR3. Germline V gene sequence: CDR1 SGHRS, CDR2 YFSETQ. The J segment lost 4 bases and the V segment lost 3 bases, leaving 10 bases of the junction unmatched.

The CDR3 sequence is CAISGAGTDTQYF. The CDR3 bases are TGTGCCATCAGTGGGGCAGGCACAGATACGCAGTATTTT. The V gene is TRBV10-3, the J gene TRBJ2-3; D is ambiguous. CDR3 length equals 13 residues. V was pared by 4 bases and J by 1 base, with 6 bases between. CDR1 and CDR2 from the germline V gene are ENHRY and SYGVKD.

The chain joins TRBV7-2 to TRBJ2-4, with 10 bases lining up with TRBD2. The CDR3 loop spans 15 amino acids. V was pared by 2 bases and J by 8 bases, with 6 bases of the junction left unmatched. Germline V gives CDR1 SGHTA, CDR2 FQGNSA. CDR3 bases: TGTGCCAGCAGCTTAATCGGACTAGCGGTCGACATTCAGTACTTC. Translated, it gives CASSLIGLAVDIQYF.

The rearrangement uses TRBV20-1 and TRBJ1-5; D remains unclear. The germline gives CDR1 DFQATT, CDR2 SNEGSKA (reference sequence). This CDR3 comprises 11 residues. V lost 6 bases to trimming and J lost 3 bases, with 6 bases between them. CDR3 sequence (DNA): TGCAGTGCAGGATCCAATCAGCCCCAGCATTTT. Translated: CSAGSNQPQHF.

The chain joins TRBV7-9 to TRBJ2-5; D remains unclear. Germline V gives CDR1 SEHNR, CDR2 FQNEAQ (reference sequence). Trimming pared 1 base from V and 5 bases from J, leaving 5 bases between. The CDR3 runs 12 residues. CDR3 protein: CASSLDRETQYF. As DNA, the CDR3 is TGTGCCAGCAGCTTAGATAGGGAGACCCAGTACTTC.

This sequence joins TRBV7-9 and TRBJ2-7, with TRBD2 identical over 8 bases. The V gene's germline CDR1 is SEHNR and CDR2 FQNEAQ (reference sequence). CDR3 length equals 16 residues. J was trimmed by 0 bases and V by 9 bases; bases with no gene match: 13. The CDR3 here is CASGRGASGFSYEQYF. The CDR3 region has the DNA TGTGCCAGTGGGCGGGGGGCTAGTGGCTTCTCCTACGAGCAGTACTTC. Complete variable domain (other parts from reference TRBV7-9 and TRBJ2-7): DTGVSQNPRHKITKRGQNVTFRCDPISEHNRLYWYRQTLGQGPEFLTYFQNEAQLEKSRLLSDRFSAERPKGSFSTLEIQRTEQGDSAMYLCASGRGASGFSYEQYFGPGTRLTVT.

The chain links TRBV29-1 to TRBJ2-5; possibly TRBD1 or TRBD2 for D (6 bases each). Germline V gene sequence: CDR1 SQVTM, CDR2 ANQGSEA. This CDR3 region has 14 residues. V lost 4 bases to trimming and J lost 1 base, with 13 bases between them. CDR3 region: CSVVTGGPQETQYF. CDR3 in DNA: TGCAGCGTTGTGACCGGGGGCCCCCAAGAGACCCAGTACTTC.